The T cell receptor (beta chain) under discussion was sequenced for a study of graft-versus-host responses after intestinal transplantation. In the study overall: Transplants were multivisceral, liver-intestinal, or isolated intestinal.

Study-level points and caveats: GvH clone levels peaked in circulation, and this peak was associated with early post-transplant HvG declines. GvH clones surfaced in recipient marrow, some emerging earlier in ileum or blood. Individuals carrying graft-donor T cell macrochimerism showed high graft-versus-host to host-versus-graft clonal ratios in allografts.

The trim removed 5 bases at V and 0 bases at J, leaving 9 bases unmatched. The length of the CDR3 is 16 residues. CDR1 and CDR2 from the germline V gene are LNHDA and SQIVND (reference sequence). As for this clone: The target antigen is unknown.

Only in-frame clones appear in the TCRdb table, and some are missing; sequencing was by immunoSEQ multiplex PCR. The table records tens of thousands of clones, around 92% of them present only once. The sample here was unstimulated CD4+ T cells sorted from spleen or lymph node cells, taken before intestinal transplant. This sequence was found in a human donor who received an intestinal transplant. The chain couples TRBV19 to TRBJ2-7; 8 bases agree with TRBD1. Here the CDR3 reads CASSPRAGGFSYEQYF. The CDR3 bases are TGTGCCAGTAGTCCGCGGGCAGGGGGCTTCTCCTACGAGCAGTACTTC.